The clone carrying this T cell receptor beta chain appeared a few times. Its antigen is as yet unknown. These data come from a study of long-term antiretroviral therapy in people with HIV. Overall study: There is a gap of about a decade between the earliest samples and the later 2015 immediate-ART recommendation. Study-wide results and limits: Repertoires from HIV showed CDR3 length ranges narrower than those of controls. All time points showed a repertoire dominated by clones expanded before ART.

Germline CDR1 and CDR2: GTSNPN and SVGIG (reference sequence). The V and J ends lost 6 bases and 1 base respectively, with 13 bases between them. CDR3 length: 14 residues. Investigators performed immunoSEQ version v3.0 at survey level. Using immunoSEQ multiplex PCR, the repertoire was profiled, and TCRdb retains in-frame clones only, with some absent. This table has approximately 28,000 clones, roughly four fifths appearing once. The sequencing used unsorted PBMCs, collected 0.8 years before starting antiretroviral therapy. This TCR came from a man between 18 and 29 years old with HIV. This sequence joins TRBV30 and TRBJ1-3, with D perhaps TRBD1 (5 bases). The CDR3 nucleotides are TGTGCCTGTCCCGCTGGGGGATCTGGAAACACCATATATTTT. Its protein product is CACPAGGSGNTIYF.